The clone carrying this T cell receptor beta chain has a single count. Its antigen is unidentified. Construction of the TCRbeta library involved unique molecular identifiers. Each CDR3 protein gets one entry after TCRdb re-called the PCR reads with MiXCR. In the table there are 300,000 to 400,000 distinct CDR3 sequences, 15% to 20% of which are singletons. The germline V and J ends were trimmed by 4 bases and 4 bases, with 15 bases remaining between them. The V gene's germline CDR1 is SGHRS and CDR2 YFSETQ. The CDR3 runs 15 residues. The sample originates from a study of T-cell reconstitution after alpha-beta-depleted transplantation in children. Study-level results: Day-60 TCRbeta diversity that was high in some patients was derived from surviving recipient T cells and thymic progenitors. Alpha-beta T cells about two months after transplant reportedly derived from several hundred expanded graft clones. T-cell numbers and diversity one year post-transplant derived largely from freshly generated T cells.

The source of this sequence is a male patient aged 2 to 9 who had a stem cell transplant for acute lymphoblastic leukemia, so the T cells may come from the graft donor. Sequenced material: PBMCs, mostly from graft donor cells, taken 360 days after TCRalphabeta/CD19-depleted stem cell transplant. This chain connects TRBV5-1 to TRBJ2-1; possibly TRBD1 for D (5 bases). CDR3 residues: CASSAGQAPYNEQFF. For the CDR3, the DNA is TGCGCCAGCAGCGCCGGACAAGCCCCGTACAATGAGCAGTTCTTC. The full variable domain, completed using reference TRBV5-1 and TRBJ2-1, is KAGVTQTPRYLIKTRGQQVTLSCSPISGHRSVSWYQQTPGQGLQFLFEYFSETQRNKGNFPGRFSGRQFSNSRSEMNVSTLELGDSALYLCASSAGQAPYNEQFFGPGTRLTVL.